This T cell receptor beta chain emerged from a study of T cells in Graves' hyperthyroidism and ophthalmopathy. Study-wide context: Sampling of peripheral blood happened at initial diagnosis, prior to any treatment. Findings and limits, study-wide: Expanded thyroid clonotypes (above 0.001) were mostly also found in blood.

In its sample, this clonotype was seen many times. The antigen remains undetermined. Hyperthyroidism had been newly diagnosed in patients aged 18 to 65, and its duration was under 2 months. RNA transcripts served as the template for amplifying TCR beta CDR3 regions. First-round RT-PCR of the TCR CDR3 relied on the HTBI primer set. Using its own MiXCR run on the multiplex PCR reads, TCRdb lists one record per CDR3 protein. The sample lists approximately 590,000 distinct CDR3 sequences, 15% to 18% occurring once. Germline V gene lookup returns CDR1 MDHEN and CDR2 SYDVKM. The V gene lost 5 bases and the J gene lost 3 bases, with 23 bases spanning the gap. The CDR3 is 18 residues long.

V usage is TRBV28 and J usage is TRBJ2-1; perhaps TRBD1 as D (7 bases). Sequenced input: blood. The sequence was collected from a woman aged 30 to 39 with Graves' hyperthyroidism. CDR3 residues: CASSPRRGPTVLYNEQFF. CDR3 bases: TGTGCCAGCAGTCCACGGAGGGGGCCTACAGTTCTCTACAATGAGCAGTTCTTC.